This is a list of T cell receptor beta chains from one sample in a study of neurological immune-mediated disorders. One entry per CDR3 protein, called by TCRdb with MiXCR from the 5' RACE reads. Of more than 45,000 distinct CDR3 sequences in the sample, around 10% were seen once. The material sequenced was PBMCs. These receptors came from a man aged 55-75 years in good health. Each CDR3 is given with its conserved first and last residue. D genes are given only for firm matches. Part of the rows lack a size; the others show once, few, many or a class for expanded clones.

D,size,J,V,CDR3,DNA
.,many,TRBJ1-1,TRBV6-5,CASFRGGDTEAFF,TGTGCCAGCTTCCGAGGGGGAGACACTGAAGCTTTCTTT
.,many,TRBJ2-1,TRBV7-2,CASSLAVLGGLGGRAGNEQFF,TGTGCCAGCAGCTTAGCAGTCTTAGGGGGCTTGGGGGGCAGGGCGGGTAATGAGCAGTTCTTC
TRBD1,many,TRBJ1-6,TRBV5-6,CASRTGDRRDSPLHF,TGTGCCAGCAGAACTGGGGACAGGAGGGATTCACCCCTCCACTTT
TRBD1,many,TRBJ2-7,TRBV28,CASRDRGTYEQYF,TGTGCCAGCCGGGACAGGGGGACCTACGAGCAGTACTTC
.,.,TRBJ2-2,TRBV5-1,CASSLRGAGELFF,TGCGCCAGCAGCTTAAGGGGCGCCGGGGAGCTGTTTTTT
TRBD2,many,TRBJ2-2,TRBV10-3,CAISELGGAGELFF,TGTGCCATCAGTGAGCTGGGGGGGGCCGGGGAGCTGTTTTTT
TRBD2,many,TRBJ2-1,TRBV5-1,CASSLAGGPSNEQFF,TGCGCCAGCAGCTTAGCGGGGGGCCCTTCCAATGAGCAGTTCTTC
TRBD2,few,TRBJ2-3,TRBV28,CASSLGLAGSDTQYF,TGTGCCAGCAGCCTAGGACTAGCGGGATCAGATACGCAGTATTTT
.,.,TRBJ2-5,TRBV28,CASSYPMDGRETQYF,TGTGCCAGCAGTTACCCCATGGACGGACGAGAGACCCAGTACTTC
.,many,TRBJ2-3,TRBV11-2,CASSFSRVLTDTQYF,TGTGCCAGCAGCTTCAGCAGGGTGCTCACAGATACGCAGTATTTT
.,many,TRBJ2-3,TRBV2,CASSDSEVRTDTQYF,TGTGCCAGCAGTGATTCAGAGGTCCGGACAGATACGCAGTATTTT
.,many,TRBJ1-2,TRBV4-2,CASSQANYGYTF,TGTGCCAGCAGCCAAGCAAATTATGGCTACACCTTC
.,many,TRBJ1-1,TRBV20-1,CSARYGGAGEAFF,TGCAGTGCTAGGTACGGCGGGGCCGGTGAAGCTTTCTTT
.,.,TRBJ1-2,TRBV13,CASSLDLTGYTF,TGTGCCAGCAGCTTGGACCTCACCGGCTACACCTTC
TRBD2,many,TRBJ2-5,TRBV7-2,CASRGPGLAGTQYF,TGTGCCAGCAGGGGACCGGGACTAGCGGGGACCCAGTACTTC
.,many,TRBJ2-2,TRBV9,CASSALSGELFF,TGTGCCAGCAGCGCGTTGTCCGGGGAGCTGTTTTTT
.,many,TRBJ2-7,TRBV7-8,CASSSRDFTYEQYF,TGTGCCAGCAGTAGTAGAGACTTTACCTACGAGCAGTACTTC
TRBD1,.,TRBJ1-6,TRBV7-2,CTSSLVGQGGNSPLHF,TGTACCAGCAGCTTAGTGGGCCAGGGGGGGAATTCACCCCTCCACTTT
TRBD1,many,TRBJ1-1,TRBV6-5,CASSGQGRTEAFF,TGTGCCAGCAGTGGACAGGGAAGAACTGAAGCTTTCTTT
.,many,TRBJ2-5,TRBV7-7,CASSFGGRGETQYF,TGTGCCAGCAGCTTCGGGGGCAGAGGAGAGACCCAGTACTTC
.,many,TRBJ1-5,TRBV3-1,CASSQAGYNQPQHF,TGTGCCAGCAGCCAAGCGGGGTACAATCAGCCCCAGCATTTT
.,many,TRBJ2-5,TRBV7-2,CASSLADAETQYF,TGTGCCAGCAGCTTAGCAGATGCGGAGACCCAGTACTTC
.,many,TRBJ1-6,TRBV18,CASSPPNGNSPLHF,TGTGCCAGCTCCCCTCCCAACGGGAATTCACCCCTCCACTTT
TRBD1,few,TRBJ2-3,TRBV25-1,CASSERDRKVDTQYF,TGTGCCAGCAGTGAGAGGGACAGGAAGGTAGATACGCAGTATTTT
.,.,TRBJ1-5,TRBV12-3/TRBV12-4,CASSLSGGLGNQPRHF,TGTGCCAGCAGTTTATCGGGGGGCTTGGGGAATCAGCCCCGGCATTTT
.,many,TRBJ2-7,TRBV7-2,CASSLNNYEQYF,TGTGCCAGCAGCTTAAACAACTACGAGCAGTACTTC
.,many,TRBJ2-2,TRBV5-1,CASSLAADGGELFF,TGCGCCAGCAGCTTGGCGGCGGACGGTGGGGAGCTGTTTTTT
TRBD2,many,TRBJ2-7,TRBV6-4,CASSECGRMGDEQYF,TGTGCCAGCAGTGAATGCGGGAGGATGGGGGACGAGCAGTACTTC
.,many,TRBJ2-7,TRBV27,CASSFNRVETGEQYF,TGTGCCAGCAGTTTTAACAGGGTAGAAACCGGCGAGCAGTACTTC
.,many,TRBJ1-4,TRBV28,CASRVGASTNEKLFF,TGTGCCTCCCGGGTGGGGGCTTCAACTAATGAAAAACTGTTTTTT
.,many,TRBJ1-1,TRBV29-1,CSVFPGTTSEAFF,TGCAGCGTCTTTCCCGGGACAACCTCTGAAGCTTTCTTT
.,many,TRBJ2-7,TRBV7-2,CASSSQTGYYEQYF,TGTGCCAGCAGCTCCCAGACAGGCTACTACGAGCAGTACTTC
.,many,TRBJ1-1,TRBV7-6,CASSLAANTEAFF,TGTGCCAGCAGCTTAGCGGCGAACACTGAAGCTTTCTTT
TRBD1,.,TRBJ1-2,TRBV6-1,CASSGGDSLYGYTF,TGTGCCAGCAGTGGGGGGGACAGTCTATATGGCTACACCTTC
TRBD1,many,TRBJ1-6,TRBV5-1,CASSLAGQDYNSPLHF,TGCGCCAGCAGCTTGGCGGGACAGGATTATAATTCACCCCTCCACTTT
TRBD2,many,TRBJ2-1,TRBV5-1,CASSRIAGSEQFF,TGCGCCAGCAGCCGGATAGCGGGCAGTGAGCAGTTCTTC
.,many,TRBJ1-1,TRBV7-2,CASSYARGNTEAFF,TGTGCCAGCAGCTACGCCCGCGGGAACACTGAAGCTTTCTTT
.,.,TRBJ2-2,TRBV18,CASSLQWAKTGELFF,TGTGCCAGCTCATTGCAGTGGGCGAAGACCGGGGAGCTGTTTTTT
.,many,TRBJ2-2,TRBV7-7,CASSLLGFPNTGELFF,TGTGCCAGCAGCTTATTGGGATTCCCGAACACCGGGGAGCTGTTTTTT
TRBD1,many,TRBJ2-7,TRBV6-5,CASSYDSTGGYEQYF,TGTGCCAGCAGTTATGACTCGACAGGGGGCTACGAGCAGTACTTC
.,many,TRBJ1-5,TRBV7-3,CASSSVVTQHF,TGTGCCAGCAGCTCGGTGGTGACCCAGCATTTT
.,many,TRBJ2-7,TRBV15,CATSRDLGRSSYEQYF,TGTGCCACCAGCAGAGATCTCGGCCGGTCCTCCTACGAGCAGTACTTC
.,many,TRBJ2-3,TRBV20-1,CSAVPDRTDTQYF,TGCAGTGCTGTCCCGGACAGAACAGATACGCAGTATTTT
TRBD1,many,TRBJ2-5,TRBV5-1,CASSFQGAEQETQYF,TGCGCCAGCAGTTTTCAGGGGGCGGAACAAGAGACCCAGTACTTC
.,many,TRBJ1-2,TRBV2,CASTKESPFYGYTF,TGTGCCAGCACCAAAGAGTCGCCTTTCTATGGCTACACCTTC
.,many,TRBJ1-5,TRBV12-3/TRBV12-4,CASSPGTASNQPQHF,TGTGCCAGCAGCCCCGGGACGGCTAGCAATCAGCCCCAGCATTTT
.,many,TRBJ1-5,TRBV27,CASSLWAGNQPQHF,TGTGCCAGCAGTTTATGGGCAGGGAACCAGCCCCAGCATTTT
TRBD1,many,TRBJ2-6,TRBV28,CASSPAGTGLPGANVLTF,TGTGCCAGCAGCCCGGCCGGGACAGGGCTCCCTGGGGCCAACGTCCTGACTTTC
TRBD2,many,TRBJ2-7,TRBV3-1,CASSQDGGGPYEQYF,TGTGCCAGCAGCCAAGATGGCGGGGGGCCCTACGAGCAGTACTTC
TRBD1,many,TRBJ1-2,TRBV5-1,CASSQGQQMTYGYTF,TGCGCCAGCAGCCAGGGACAGCAAATGACCTATGGCTACACCTTC
.,.,TRBJ1-2,TRBV28,CANSFAGSYGYTF,TGTGCCAACAGTTTTGCGGGATCGTACGGCTACACCTTC
.,many,TRBJ1-1,TRBV7-2,CASSLGGVVGTEAFF,TGTGCCAGCAGCTTAGGCGGGGTTGTGGGCACTGAAGCTTTCTTT